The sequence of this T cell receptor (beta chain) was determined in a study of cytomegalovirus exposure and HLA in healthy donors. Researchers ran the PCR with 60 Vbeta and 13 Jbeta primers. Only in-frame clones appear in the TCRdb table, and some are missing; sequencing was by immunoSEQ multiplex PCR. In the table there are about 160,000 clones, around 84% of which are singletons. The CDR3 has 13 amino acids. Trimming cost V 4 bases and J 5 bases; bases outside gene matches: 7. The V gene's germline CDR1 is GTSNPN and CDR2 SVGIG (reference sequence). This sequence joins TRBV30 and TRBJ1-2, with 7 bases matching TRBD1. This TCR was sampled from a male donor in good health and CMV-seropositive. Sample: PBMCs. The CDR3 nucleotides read TGTGCCTGGATCCGAGGGGGCGGATATGGCTACACCTTC. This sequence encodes CAWIRGGGYGYTF.